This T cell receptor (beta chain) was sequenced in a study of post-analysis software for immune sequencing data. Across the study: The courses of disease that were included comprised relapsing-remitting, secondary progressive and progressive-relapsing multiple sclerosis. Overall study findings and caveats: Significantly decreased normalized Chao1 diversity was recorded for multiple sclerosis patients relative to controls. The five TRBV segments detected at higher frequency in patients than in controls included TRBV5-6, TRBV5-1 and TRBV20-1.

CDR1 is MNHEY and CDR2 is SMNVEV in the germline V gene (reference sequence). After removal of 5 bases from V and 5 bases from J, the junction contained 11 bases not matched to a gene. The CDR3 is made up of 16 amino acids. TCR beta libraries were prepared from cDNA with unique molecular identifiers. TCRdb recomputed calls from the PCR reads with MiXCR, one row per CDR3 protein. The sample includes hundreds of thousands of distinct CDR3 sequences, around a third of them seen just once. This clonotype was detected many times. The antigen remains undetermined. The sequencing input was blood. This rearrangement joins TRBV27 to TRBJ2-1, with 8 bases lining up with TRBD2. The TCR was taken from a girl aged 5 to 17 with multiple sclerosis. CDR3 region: CASSPISGIQHNEQFF. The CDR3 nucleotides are TGTGCCAGCAGTCCGATTAGCGGGATACAGCACAATGAGCAGTTCTTC.